Below, 2 T cell receptor beta chains from the same sample are listed, as sequenced in a study of CD8+ T cells in alopecia areata. cDNA prepared by RNA extraction and subsequent reverse transcription served as the template for sequencing. The repertoire was sequenced with immunoSEQ multiplex PCR; TCRdb's copy has only in-frame clones and lacks some. The sample has some 170,000 clones, 58% seen once; the top ten hold under 20%. The treatment here: oral pan-JAK inhibitor, 5-10 mg twice daily. The source was CD4+ T cells sorted from blood, collected between weeks 55 and 65, from a patient treated with tofacitinib. Receptors were obtained from a human donor with alopecia areata.

This clone was counted many times. The chain joins TRBV7-2 to TRBJ2-2, with 10 bases matching TRBD1. V trimming: 6 bases; J trimming: 7 bases; junction bases outside the gene matches: 2. Looked up from germline, CDR1 is SGHTA and CDR2 is FQGNSA. This CDR3 has 13 amino acids. Here the CDR3 DNA reads TGTGCCAGCAGAGGACAGGGGGACGGGGAGCTGTTTTTT. Translated, it gives CASRGQGDGELFF.

The table lists this clone with a few counts. A read error may explain this, as a much larger clone is one base away. CDR3 loop: CSVLTVIGQPHHF. The CDR3 DNA reads as TGCAGCGTGCTGACAGTAATCGGTCAGCCCCATCATTTT. This chain uses TRBV29-1 with TRBJ1-5; possible D gene TRBD1, 5 bases. Germline V gene sequence: CDR1 SQVTM, CDR2 ANQGSEA. The CDR3 runs to 13 residues.